Sequencing of this TCR beta chain was carried out in a study of T cells after yellow fever vaccination. Trimming took off 4 bases at V and 7 bases at J, with 3 bases between the two ends. The CDR3 runs 10 residues. CDR1 and CDR2 from the germline V gene are MGHDK and SYGVNS. The study made its TCR cDNA through 5'RACE template switching. That step introduced a universal primer site along with UMIs. Using its own MiXCR run on the 5' RACE reads, TCRdb lists one record per CDR3 protein. The table lists hundreds of thousands of distinct CDR3 sequences, 7.5% to 9% of them singletons. V gene TRBV25-1 combines with J gene TRBJ2-3; D is uncertain. The receptor was derived from a man aged 18 to 30 who received the YFV17D yellow fever vaccine. The sequencing here drew on CD4+ T cells sorted from PBMCs, taken 5 days after the yellow fever booster vaccination. For the CDR3, the DNA is TGTGCCAGCAGTGCGAATACGCAGTATTTT. This sequence encodes CASSANTQYF.